The clone carrying this T cell receptor beta chain has a single count. As yet, its antigen is unknown. Other DNA sequences in the sample encode the same CDR3. The record originates from a study of shared clonotypes between healthy human individuals. Study-level points and caveats: Lower generation probabilities were found for non-shared clonotypes than for those shared by all four donors. Represented diversity (both genetic and exposure-history) was limited by the small number of donors. An expected dependence of interdonor clonotype sharing on sequencing depth was noted.

Assay runs were performed at deep level. The method was immunoSEQ multiplex PCR; TCRdb's version includes in-frame clones alone and lacks a portion of them. This table has around 370,000 clones, roughly 96% appearing once. The TCR sequence derives from a man aged 30 to 45 in good health. The sequencing sample was made of memory CD8+ T cells sorted from blood. The subset is: CD45RO+ cells pooled with CCR7-negative TemRA cells.

The DNA of the CDR3 is TGCAGTGCTAGAGTAACCTACGAGCAGTACTTC. Translating gives CSARVTYEQYF. The rearrangement uses TRBV20-1 and TRBJ2-7, with no clear D. Trimming pared 1 base from V and 2 bases from J, leaving 3 bases between. The CDR3 extends over 11 amino acids. Per the germline V gene, CDR1 is DFQATT and CDR2 is SNEGSKA (reference sequence).